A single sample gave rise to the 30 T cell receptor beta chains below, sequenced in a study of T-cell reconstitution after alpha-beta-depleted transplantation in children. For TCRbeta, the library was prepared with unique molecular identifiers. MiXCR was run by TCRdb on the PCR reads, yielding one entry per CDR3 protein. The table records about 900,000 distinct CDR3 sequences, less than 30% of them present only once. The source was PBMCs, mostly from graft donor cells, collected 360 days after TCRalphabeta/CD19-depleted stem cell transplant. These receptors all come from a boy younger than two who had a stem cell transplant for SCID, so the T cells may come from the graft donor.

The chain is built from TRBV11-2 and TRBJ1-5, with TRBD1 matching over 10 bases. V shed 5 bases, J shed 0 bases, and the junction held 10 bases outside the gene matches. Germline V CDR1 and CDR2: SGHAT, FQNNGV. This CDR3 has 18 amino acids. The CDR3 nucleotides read TGTGCCAGCAGCGAGGTGGGGACAGGGGCCCCTAGCAATCAGCCCCAGCATTTT. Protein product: CASSEVGTGAPSNQPQHF.

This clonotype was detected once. The CDR3 region has the DNA TGCGCCAGCAGCCACTCGGGCCCCTACAATGAGCAGTTCTTC. This encodes CASSHSGPYNEQFF. J is TRBJ2-1 and V is TRBV4-1; D gene unclear. The CDR3 extends over 14 amino acids. The V end lost 3 bases, the J end lost 2 bases, and 8 bases lay between the germline ends. From germline, CDR1 is MGHRA and CDR2 YSYEKL.

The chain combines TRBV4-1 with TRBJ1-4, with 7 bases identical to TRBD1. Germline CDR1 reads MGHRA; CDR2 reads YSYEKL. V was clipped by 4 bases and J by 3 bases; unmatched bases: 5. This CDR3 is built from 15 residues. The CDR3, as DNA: TGCGCCAGCAGCCGAGCTGGGACAGCTAATGAAAAACTGTTTTTT. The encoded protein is CASSRAGTANEKLFF.

This chain's CDR3 is CASSFAEIGTDTQYF. The CDR3 bases are TGTGCCAGCAGTTTTGCCGAAATAGGCACAGATACGCAGTATTTT. This sequence joins TRBV12-3 or TRBV12-4 and TRBJ2-3; D is uncertain. The ends were cut back, 3 bases at V and 1 base at J, with 11 bases in the middle. The CDR3 runs to 15 residues.

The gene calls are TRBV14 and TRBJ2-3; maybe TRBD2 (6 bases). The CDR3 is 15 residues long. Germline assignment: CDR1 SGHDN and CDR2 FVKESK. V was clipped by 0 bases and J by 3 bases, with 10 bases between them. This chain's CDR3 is CASSQDYGGTDTQYF. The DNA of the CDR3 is TGTGCCAGCAGCCAAGATTACGGGGGAACAGATACGCAGTATTTT.

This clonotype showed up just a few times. CDR3 amino acids: CASSTPGTFPENEQFF. In DNA, the CDR3 is TGTGCCAGCAGTACTCCCGGGACATTCCCGGAGAATGAGCAGTTCTTC. The chain links TRBV28 to TRBJ2-1; maybe TRBD1 (6 bases). The CDR3 consists of 16 residues. CDR1 and CDR2 (germline): MDHEN, SYDVKM. Trimming pared 5 bases from V and 7 bases from J, leaving 21 bases between.

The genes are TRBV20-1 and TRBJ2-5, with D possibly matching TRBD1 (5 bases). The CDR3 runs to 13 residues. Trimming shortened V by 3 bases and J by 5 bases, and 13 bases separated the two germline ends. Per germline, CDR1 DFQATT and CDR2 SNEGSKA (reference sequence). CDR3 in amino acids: CSASTGARETQYF. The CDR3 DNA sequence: TGCAGTGCTAGTACAGGCGCCCGGGAGACCCAGTACTTC.

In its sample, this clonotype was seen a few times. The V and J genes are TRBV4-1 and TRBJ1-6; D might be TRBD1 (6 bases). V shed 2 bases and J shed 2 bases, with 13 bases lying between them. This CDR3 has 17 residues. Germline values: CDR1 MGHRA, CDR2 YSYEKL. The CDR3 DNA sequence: TGCGCCAGCAGCCAAAACACAGGGAACGCCTATAATTCACCCCTCCACTTT. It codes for CASSQNTGNAYNSPLHF.

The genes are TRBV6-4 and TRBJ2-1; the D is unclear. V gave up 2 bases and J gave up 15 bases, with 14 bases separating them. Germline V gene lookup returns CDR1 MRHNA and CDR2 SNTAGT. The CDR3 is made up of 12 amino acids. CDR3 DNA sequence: TGTGCCAGCAGTGACCGACTCCTGGTGGGGTTCTTC. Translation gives CASSDRLLVGFF.

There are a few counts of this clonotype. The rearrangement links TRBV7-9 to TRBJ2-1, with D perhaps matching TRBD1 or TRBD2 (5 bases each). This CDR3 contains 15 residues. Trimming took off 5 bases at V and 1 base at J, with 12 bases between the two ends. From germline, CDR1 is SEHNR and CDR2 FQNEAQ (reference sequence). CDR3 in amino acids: CASSTGRISYNEQFF. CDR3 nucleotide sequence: TGTGCCAGCAGCACGGGACGGATTTCCTACAATGAGCAGTTCTTC.

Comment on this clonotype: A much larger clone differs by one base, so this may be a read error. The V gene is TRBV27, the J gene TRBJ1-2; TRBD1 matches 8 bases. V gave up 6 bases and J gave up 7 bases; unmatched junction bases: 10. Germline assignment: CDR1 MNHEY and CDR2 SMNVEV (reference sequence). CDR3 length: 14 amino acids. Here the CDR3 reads CASRPATGVGGYTF. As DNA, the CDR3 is TGTGCCAGCAGGCCCGCGACAGGGGTTGGTGGCTACACCTTC.

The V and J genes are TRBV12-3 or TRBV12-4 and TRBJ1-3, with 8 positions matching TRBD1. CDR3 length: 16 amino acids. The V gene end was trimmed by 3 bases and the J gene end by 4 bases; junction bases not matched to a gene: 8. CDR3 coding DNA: TGTGCCAGCAGTTTCTCCGGACAGGGTGGGGGAAACACCATATATTTT. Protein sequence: CASSFSGQGGGNTIYF.

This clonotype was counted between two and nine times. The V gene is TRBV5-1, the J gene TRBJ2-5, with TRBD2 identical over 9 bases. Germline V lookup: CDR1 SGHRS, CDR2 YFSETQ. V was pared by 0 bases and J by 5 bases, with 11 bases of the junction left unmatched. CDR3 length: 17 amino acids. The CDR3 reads CASSLVDPGLAVETQYF. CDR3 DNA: TGCGCCAGCAGCTTGGTAGACCCGGGACTAGCAGTTGAGACCCAGTACTTC.

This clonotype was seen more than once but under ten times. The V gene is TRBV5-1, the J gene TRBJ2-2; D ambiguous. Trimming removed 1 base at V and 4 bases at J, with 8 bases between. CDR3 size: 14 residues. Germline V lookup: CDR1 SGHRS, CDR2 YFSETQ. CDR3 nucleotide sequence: TGCGCCAGCAGCTTGTGGCCAGGCACCGGGGAGCTGTTTTTT. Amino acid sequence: CASSLWPGTGELFF.

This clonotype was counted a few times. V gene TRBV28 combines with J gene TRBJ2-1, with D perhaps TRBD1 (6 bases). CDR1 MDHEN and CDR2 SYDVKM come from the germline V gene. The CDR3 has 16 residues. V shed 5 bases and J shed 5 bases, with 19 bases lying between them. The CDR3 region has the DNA TGTGCCAGCAGTCCCCCCCCACAGGGTTGGGACAATGAGCAGTTCTTC. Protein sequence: CASSPPPQGWDNEQFF.

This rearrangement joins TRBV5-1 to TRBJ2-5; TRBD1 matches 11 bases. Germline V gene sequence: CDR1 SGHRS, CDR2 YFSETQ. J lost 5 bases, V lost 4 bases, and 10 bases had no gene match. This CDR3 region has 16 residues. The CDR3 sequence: CASSPGQGASKETQYF. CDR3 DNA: TGCGCCAGCAGCCCAGGACAGGGGGCGAGCAAGGAGACCCAGTACTTC.

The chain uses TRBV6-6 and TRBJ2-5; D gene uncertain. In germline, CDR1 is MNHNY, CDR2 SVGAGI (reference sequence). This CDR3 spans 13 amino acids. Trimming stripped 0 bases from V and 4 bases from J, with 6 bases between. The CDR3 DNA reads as TGTGCCAGCAGTTACTCTTTGCGAGAGACCCAGTACTTC. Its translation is CASSYSLRETQYF.

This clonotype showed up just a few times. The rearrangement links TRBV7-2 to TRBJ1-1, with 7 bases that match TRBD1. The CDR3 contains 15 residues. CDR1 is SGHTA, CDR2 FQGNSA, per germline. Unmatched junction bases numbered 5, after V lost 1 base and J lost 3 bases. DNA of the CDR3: TGTGCCAGCAGCTTAGTGGAGGGGGCGGACACTGAAGCTTTCTTT. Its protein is CASSLVEGADTEAFF.

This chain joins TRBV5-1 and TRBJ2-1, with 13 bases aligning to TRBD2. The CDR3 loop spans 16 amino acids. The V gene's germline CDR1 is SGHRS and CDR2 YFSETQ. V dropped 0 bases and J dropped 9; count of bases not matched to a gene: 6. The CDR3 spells CASSLATGLAGSEQFF. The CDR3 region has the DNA TGCGCCAGCAGCTTGGCTACGGGACTAGCGGGGAGTGAGCAGTTCTTC.

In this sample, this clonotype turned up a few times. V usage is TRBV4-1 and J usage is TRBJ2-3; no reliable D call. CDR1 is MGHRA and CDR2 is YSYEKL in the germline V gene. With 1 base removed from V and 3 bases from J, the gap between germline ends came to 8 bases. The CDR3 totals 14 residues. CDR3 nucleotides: TGCGCCAGCAGCCAAGTAACCCCTACAGATACGCAGTATTTT. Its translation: CASSQVTPTDTQYF.

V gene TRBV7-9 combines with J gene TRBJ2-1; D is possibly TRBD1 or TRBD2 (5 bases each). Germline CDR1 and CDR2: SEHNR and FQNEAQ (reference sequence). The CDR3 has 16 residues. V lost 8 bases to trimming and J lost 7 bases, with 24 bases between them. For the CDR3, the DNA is TGTGCCAGCTCATCCTTAAAATCTTTATGGGGGAATGAGCAGTTCTTC. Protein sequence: CASSSLKSLWGNEQFF.

CDR3 in amino acids: CASSQELYGYTF. The CDR3 nucleotides are TGTGCCAGCAGCCAAGAATTATATGGCTACACCTTC. The chain is built from TRBV3-1 and TRBJ1-2; D remains unclear. V was trimmed by 0 bases and J by 5 bases, leaving 4 bases between them. There are 12 residues in the CDR3. Germline V gene lookup returns CDR1 LGHDT and CDR2 YNNKEL (reference sequence).

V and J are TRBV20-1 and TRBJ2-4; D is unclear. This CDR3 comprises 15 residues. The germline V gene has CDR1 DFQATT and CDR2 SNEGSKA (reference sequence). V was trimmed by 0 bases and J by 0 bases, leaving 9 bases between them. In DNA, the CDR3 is TGCAGTGCTAGAGATTTGTCAGTAGCCAAAAACATTCAGTACTTC. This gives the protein CSARDLSVAKNIQYF.

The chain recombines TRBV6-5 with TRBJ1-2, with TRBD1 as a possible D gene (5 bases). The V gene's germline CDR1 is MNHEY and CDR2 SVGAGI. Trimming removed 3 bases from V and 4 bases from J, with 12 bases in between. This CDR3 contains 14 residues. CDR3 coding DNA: TGTGCCAGCAGTTATGTTCCGGGGCCCTATGGCTACACCTTC. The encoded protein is CASSYVPGPYGYTF.

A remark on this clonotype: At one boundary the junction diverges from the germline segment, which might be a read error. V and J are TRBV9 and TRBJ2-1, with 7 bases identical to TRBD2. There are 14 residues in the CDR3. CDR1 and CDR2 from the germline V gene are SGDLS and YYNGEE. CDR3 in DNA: TGTGCCAGCAGCGTAGAGGCCGGGACTACCACCACGGTCTTC. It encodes CASSVEAGTTTTVF.

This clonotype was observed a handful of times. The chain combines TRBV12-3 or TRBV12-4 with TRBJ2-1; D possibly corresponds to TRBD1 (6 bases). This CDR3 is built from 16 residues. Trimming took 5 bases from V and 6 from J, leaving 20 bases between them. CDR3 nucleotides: TGTGCCAGCAGTATAAACCCGGGACACGGGTTCAATGAGCAGTTCTTC. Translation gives CASSINPGHGFNEQFF.

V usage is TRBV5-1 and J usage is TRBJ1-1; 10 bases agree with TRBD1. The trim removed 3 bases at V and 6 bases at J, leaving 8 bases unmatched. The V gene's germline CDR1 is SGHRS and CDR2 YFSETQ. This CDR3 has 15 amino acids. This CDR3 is CASSSGQGREAEAFF. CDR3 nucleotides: TGCGCCAGCAGCTCGGGACAGGGGAGGGAGGCTGAAGCTTTCTTT.

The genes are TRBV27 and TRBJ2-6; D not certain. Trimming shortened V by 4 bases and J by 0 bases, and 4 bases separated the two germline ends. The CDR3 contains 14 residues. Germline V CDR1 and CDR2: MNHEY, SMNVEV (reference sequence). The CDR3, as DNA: TGTGCCAGCAGTTGGAACTCTGGGGCCAACGTCCTGACTTTC. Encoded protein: CASSWNSGANVLTF. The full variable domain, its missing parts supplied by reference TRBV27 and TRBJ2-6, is EAQVTQNPRYLITVTGKKLTVTCSQNMNHEYMSWYRQDPGLGLRQIYYSMNVEVTDKGDVPEGYKVSRKEKRNFPLILESPSPNQTSLYFCASSWNSGANVLTFGAGSRLTVL.

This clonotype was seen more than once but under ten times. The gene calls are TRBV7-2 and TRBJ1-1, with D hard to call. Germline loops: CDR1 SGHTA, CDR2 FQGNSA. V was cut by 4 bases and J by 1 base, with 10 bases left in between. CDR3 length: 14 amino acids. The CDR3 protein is CASSYRSTNTEAFF. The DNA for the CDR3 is TGTGCCAGCAGCTATCGTTCAACGAACACTGAAGCTTTCTTT.

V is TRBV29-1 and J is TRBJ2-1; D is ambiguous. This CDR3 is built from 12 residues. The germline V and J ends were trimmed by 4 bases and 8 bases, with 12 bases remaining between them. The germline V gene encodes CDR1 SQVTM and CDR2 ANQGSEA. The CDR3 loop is CSVGPRGDEQFF. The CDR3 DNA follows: TGCAGCGTTGGACCCCGAGGCGATGAGCAGTTCTTC.